This record looks at one T cell receptor beta chain sequence and its context. Its target is not known. The sample originates from a study of neoadjuvant anti-PD-1 for oral cavity cancer. About the research overall: Around day 43, patients without progression received a fourth nivolumab dose before surgery. Study-wide results and caveats: Non-responders to neoadjuvant nivolumab had significantly more clonal PBMC T cells than responders.

Measured with immunoSEQ multiplex PCR; TCRdb has only the in-frame clones, and not every one. The profile shows about 14,000 clones, 70% to 80% of them singletons. Blood cells were analyzed directly, without culture or expansion. The germline gives CDR1 SGHRS, CDR2 YFSETQ. The CDR3 loop spans 12 amino acids. Trimming stripped 3 bases from V and 4 bases from J, with 6 bases between. This receptor was obtained from a person aged 40 to 85 with oral cavity squamous cell carcinoma. This chain uses TRBV5-1 with TRBJ2-3; no firm D call. The source material was PBMCs, sampled before nivolumab (anti-PD-1) treatment. The CDR3 here is CASSSLSDTQYF. The CDR3 bases are TGCGCCAGCAGCTCACTATCAGATACGCAGTATTTT.